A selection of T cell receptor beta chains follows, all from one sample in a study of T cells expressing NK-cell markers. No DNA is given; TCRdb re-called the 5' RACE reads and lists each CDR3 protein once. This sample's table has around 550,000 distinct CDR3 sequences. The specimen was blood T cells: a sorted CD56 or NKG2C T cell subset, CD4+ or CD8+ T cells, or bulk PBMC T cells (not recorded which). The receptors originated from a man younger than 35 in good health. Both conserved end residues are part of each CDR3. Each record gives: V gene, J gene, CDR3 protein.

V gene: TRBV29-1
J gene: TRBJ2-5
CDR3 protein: CSGRDIKETQYF

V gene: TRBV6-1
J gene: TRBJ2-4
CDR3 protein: CASSPLGPGLAKNIQYF

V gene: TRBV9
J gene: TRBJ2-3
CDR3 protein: CASSGNLGATDTQYF

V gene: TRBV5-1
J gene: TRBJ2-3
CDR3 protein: CASSSQSGRALDTQYF

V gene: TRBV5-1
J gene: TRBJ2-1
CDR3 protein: CASGILPGTSGRYRDNEQFF

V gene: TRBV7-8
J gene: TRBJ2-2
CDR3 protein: CASSSRSSTGELFF

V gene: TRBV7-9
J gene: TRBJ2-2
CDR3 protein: CASSYSGTGGTGELFF

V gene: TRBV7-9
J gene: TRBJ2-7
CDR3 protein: CASSSTSPDRGTGEQYF

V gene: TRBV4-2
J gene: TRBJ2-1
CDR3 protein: CASSQAGFGSNEQFF

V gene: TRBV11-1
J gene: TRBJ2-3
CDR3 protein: CASSPSGSWEGPTDTQYF

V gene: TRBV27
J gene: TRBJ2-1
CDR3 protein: CASSLEGETQNEQFF

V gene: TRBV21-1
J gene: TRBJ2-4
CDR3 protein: CASTIYRGEGAKNIQYF

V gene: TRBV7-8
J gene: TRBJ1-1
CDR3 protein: CASSSELSMNTEAFF

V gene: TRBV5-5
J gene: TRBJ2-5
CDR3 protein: CASSLGSSKETQYF

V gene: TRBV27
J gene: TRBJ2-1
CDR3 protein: CASALLGQDNEQFF

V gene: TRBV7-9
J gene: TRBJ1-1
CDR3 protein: CASSKLGEYEAFF

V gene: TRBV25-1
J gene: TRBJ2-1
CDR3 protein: CASSDIRGTYNEQFF

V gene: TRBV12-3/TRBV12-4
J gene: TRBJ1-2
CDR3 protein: CASRDPGSYGYTF

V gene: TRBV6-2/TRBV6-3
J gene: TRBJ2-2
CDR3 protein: CASRVIGPGELFF

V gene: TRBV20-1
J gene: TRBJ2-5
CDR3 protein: CSARDPDKPRGETQYF

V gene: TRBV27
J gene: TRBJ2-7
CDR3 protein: CASSSTGTYEQYF

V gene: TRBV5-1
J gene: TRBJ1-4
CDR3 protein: CASSLGPSTNEKLFF

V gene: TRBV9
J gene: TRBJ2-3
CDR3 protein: CASSVTSLRDTQYF

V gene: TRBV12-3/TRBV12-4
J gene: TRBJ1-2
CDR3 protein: CASSLLGTVSYGYTF

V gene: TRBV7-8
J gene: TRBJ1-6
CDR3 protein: CASTLTGTHSPLHF

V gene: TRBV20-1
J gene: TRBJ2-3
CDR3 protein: CSATELAGEKDTQYF

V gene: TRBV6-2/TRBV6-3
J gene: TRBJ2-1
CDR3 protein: CASSPGGGQQFF

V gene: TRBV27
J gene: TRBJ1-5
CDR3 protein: CASSIQGLGQPQHF

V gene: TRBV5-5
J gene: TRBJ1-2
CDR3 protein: CASSLIQEDWYGYTF

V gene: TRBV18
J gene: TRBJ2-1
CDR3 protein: CASSPQHGEQFF

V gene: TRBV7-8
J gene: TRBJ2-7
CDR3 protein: CASTDRDEQYF

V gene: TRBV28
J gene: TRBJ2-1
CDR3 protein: CASSLGGHNEQFF

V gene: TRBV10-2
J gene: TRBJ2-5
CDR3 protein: CASSKGAETQYF

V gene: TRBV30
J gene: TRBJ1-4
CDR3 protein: CAWNRHGEKLFF

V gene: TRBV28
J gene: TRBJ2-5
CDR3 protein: CASSNLAGAETQYF

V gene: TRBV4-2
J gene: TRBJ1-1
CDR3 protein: CASSPKSTGGREAFF

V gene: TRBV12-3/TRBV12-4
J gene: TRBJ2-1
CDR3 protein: CASSPTRENYNEQFF